This T cell receptor (beta chain) came from a study of neurological immune-mediated disorders. Study conclusions and caveats: Expanded clones shared no identical CDR3 amino acid sequences across subjects, which suggested private TCR-beta repertoires in all groups.

In its sample, this clonotype ranks as medium-sized. The antigen is not known. This CDR3 has 14 amino acids. With 4 bases removed from V and 6 bases from J, the gap between germline ends came to 13 bases. Per germline, CDR1 LGHNA and CDR2 YNFKEQ. The cDNA was generated through 5'RACE incorporating 10-nucleotide random UMIs. TCRdb re-called the 5' RACE reads with MiXCR, one entry per CDR3 protein. Seen here are 32,000 or so distinct CDR3 sequences, 9.5% to 13% observed once, and the top ten hold about 5.6%. The chain has TRBV4-2 and TRBJ2-1; D is undetermined. The sequencing input was PBMCs. This receptor was identified in a woman aged 60-75 years in good health. CDR3 sequence (DNA): TGTGCCAGCAGCCCAAGTGGTGCGGTCAATGAGCAGTTCTTC. It codes for CASSPSGAVNEQFF.